This is a list of T cell receptor beta chains from one sample in a study of T-cell memory formation after mild COVID-19. MiXCR, run by TCRdb on the 5' RACE reads, gives a single entry per CDR3 protein. The profile covers approximately 190,000 distinct CDR3 sequences, with around 16% appearing a single time and 2.4% taken by the ten largest. Material: PBMCs or a T cell subset sorted from them (not recorded which). The receptors shown here come from an adult woman who had mild COVID-19 (a few samples of this study predate the infection). Cell type and time point are not known. CDR3s include the opening cysteine and the closing phenylalanine or tryptophan. The D gene is left open where the match is weak. Where a row states a size, it is once, few, many or the class of an expanded clone; other rows omit it.

j_call clone_size d_call v_call cdr3_nt cdr3_aa
TRBJ2-5 - TRBD2 TRBV12-3/TRBV12-4 TGTGCCAGCAGTTTAGTGGCAGCGGGAGGTGAGAGAGAGACCCAGTACTTC CASSLVAAGGERETQYF
TRBJ2-1 - TRBD2 TRBV24-1 TGTGCCACCAGTGATCGGACTAGCGGGGGGGCTGATGAGCAGTTCTTC CATSDRTSGGADEQFF
TRBJ1-5 - - TRBV4-3 TGCGCCAGCAGCCAAGAAGAGGTGGCGCAGCCCCAGCATTTT CASSQEEVAQPQHF
TRBJ2-7 few - TRBV7-2 TGTGCCAGCAGCTTGGCCGGGGCCCCCTCTGAGCAGTACTTC CASSLAGAPSEQYF
TRBJ1-1 - - TRBV6-6 TGTGCCAGCAGACCGGACAGTACCAACACTGAAGCTTTCTTT CASRPDSTNTEAFF
TRBJ2-7 - TRBD2 TRBV7-2 TGTGCCAGCAGCTTAGGGACTAGCGGGAGGAGGGCCTACGAGCAGTACTTC CASSLGTSGRRAYEQYF
TRBJ2-1 - TRBD2 TRBV7-2 TGTGCCAGCAGCGTCTTAGCGGGAGCGGTGAATGAGCAGTTCTTC CASSVLAGAVNEQFF
TRBJ2-7 few TRBD1 TRBV6-2/TRBV6-3 TGTGCCAGCGCCGTAGGGGACAGCTCGGTCTACGAGCAGTACTTC CASAVGDSSVYEQYF
TRBJ1-2 - TRBD1 TRBV19 TGTGCCAGTAGACCGGACAGGGCGGTTGGCTACACCTTC CASRPDRAVGYTF
TRBJ2-3 - - TRBV5-5 TGTGCCAGCAGTAAGGAGAGGGGAGATACGCAGTATTTT CASSKERGDTQYF
TRBJ2-3 - - TRBV7-2 TGTGCCAGCAGCTTAGGGCCGGGGAGCACAGATACGCAGTATTTT CASSLGPGSTDTQYF
TRBJ2-1 few TRBD2 TRBV11-1 TGTGCCAGCAGCTTAGCGCTGACTAGCGGTCGCTCCTACAATGAGCAGTTCTTC CASSLALTSGRSYNEQFF
TRBJ2-1 few TRBD1 TRBV2 TGTGCCAGATTCCGGGACAGGGGGCGCGGTGAGCAGTTCTTC CARFRDRGRGEQFF
TRBJ2-5 many - TRBV20-1 TGCAGTGCTAGTACCCTCCACCCAGCCGGGGAGACCCAGTACTTC CSASTLHPAGETQYF
TRBJ1-2 - - TRBV30 TGTGCCTGGAGCCCAGGACTTACCACGCCCCAGAGTAGTGGCTACACCTTC CAWSPGLTTPQSSGYTF
TRBJ2-7 - TRBD2 TRBV5-1 TGCGCCAGCAGCCTCAGTAGCGGGGGGCAGTCCTACGAGCAGTACTTC CASSLSSGGQSYEQYF
TRBJ1-2 - - TRBV5-1 TGCGCCAGCAGCTTCCAAGAAGAGGTGAAAGGAGGCTACACCTTC CASSFQEEVKGGYTF
TRBJ2-1 - - TRBV20-1 TGCAGTGCTAAAAAGAACGGGGGCGTTTGGGAGCAGTTCTTC CSAKKNGGVWEQFF
TRBJ2-3 many - TRBV20-1 TGCAGTGCTAGAGGGATATTCCAGGCCACAGATACGCAGTATTTT CSARGIFQATDTQYF
TRBJ1-1 - - TRBV5-1 TGCGCCAGCAGCCGAAACCAGGGGAACACTGAAGCTTTCTTT CASSRNQGNTEAFF
TRBJ2-3 - - TRBV2 TGTGCCAGCCACCCCGGACCGGCGTCGAGGTGGGATACGCAGTATTTT CASHPGPASRWDTQYF
TRBJ2-3 few - TRBV24-1 TGTGCCACCAGTGCAGGGTTCGGCTCTAGCACAGATACGCAGTATTTT CATSAGFGSSTDTQYF
TRBJ2-3 - - TRBV21-1 TGTGCCAGCAGCAAAGAGCGCACGGACCTCACAGATACGCAGTATTTT CASSKERTDLTDTQYF
TRBJ1-5 - - TRBV5-1 TGCGCCAGCAGCTTGGGGGTGGGACTCAATCAGCCCCAGCATTTT CASSLGVGLNQPQHF
TRBJ1-5 few TRBD1 TRBV5-8 TGTGCCAGCAGCGACCCGACAGGGGAGTGGATGCATTTT CASSDPTGEWMHF
TRBJ2-2 - - TRBV6-6 TGTGCCAGCAGTTACGACACGGTCGCGAACACCGGGGAGCTGTTTTTT CASSYDTVANTGELFF
TRBJ2-3 - - TRBV12-3/TRBV12-4 TGTGCCAGCAGTTTAGCGGCGTGGGGCACAGATACGCAGTATTTT CASSLAAWGTDTQYF
TRBJ1-1 - - TRBV4-3 TGCGCCAGCAGCCAAGGGTCGACAGTGAACACTGAAGCTTTCTTT CASSQGSTVNTEAFF
TRBJ1-1 few - TRBV5-1 TGCGCCAGCAGCCGGGACGGCAACTCTGAAGCTTTCTTT CASSRDGNSEAFF
TRBJ2-5 - - TRBV7-6 TGTGCCAGCAGCGTCGACAGTATTGGACCGACCCAGTACTTC CASSVDSIGPTQYF
TRBJ2-7 many - TRBV5-1 TGCGCCAGCAGCTTGGAACCCTACGAGCAGTACTTC CASSLEPYEQYF
TRBJ2-7 - - TRBV6-5 TGTGCCAGCAGTAGGGCGGGCTCCTACGAGCAGTACTTC CASSRAGSYEQYF
TRBJ1-2 - TRBD1 TRBV7-9 TGTGCCAGCAGACCACAGGGGGGCTATGGCTACACCTTC CASRPQGGYGYTF
TRBJ2-7 few - TRBV12-3/TRBV12-4 TGTGCCAGCAGTTTCGGGGTGGGGCCCTACGAGCAGTACTTC CASSFGVGPYEQYF
TRBJ2-1 once TRBD2 TRBV4-3 TGCGCCAGCAGCCAAGATCATTCAGGGACTAGCGGGAGGGCGTATGAGCAGTTCTTC CASSQDHSGTSGRAYEQFF
TRBJ2-7 few - TRBV18 TGTGCCAGCTCACCTACTAACAGGGACTACGAGCAGTACTTC CASSPTNRDYEQYF
TRBJ2-3 few - TRBV4-3 TGCGCCAGCAGCCAAGGAAGCTCGGCGGGTTCAAATACGCAGTATTTT CASSQGSSAGSNTQYF
TRBJ1-1 few - TRBV19 TGTGCCAGTAGTATACGGGCAGGGTGGAACACTGAAGCTTTCTTT CASSIRAGWNTEAFF
TRBJ2-7 - - TRBV5-1 TGCGCCAGCAGCCCATTACAGGGCCCCTACGAGCAGTACTTC CASSPLQGPYEQYF
TRBJ1-2 many - TRBV6-6 TGTGCCAGCAGTTACTCTACAGGGAGCCGAAGTAACTATGGCTACACCTTC CASSYSTGSRSNYGYTF
TRBJ2-7 few - TRBV30 TGTGCCTGGAGTATCGGAGAGGCCTACGAGCAGTACTTC CAWSIGEAYEQYF
TRBJ2-1 few TRBD2 TRBV7-9 TGTGCCAGCAGCTCCCTAAGCGGGGGCCGGGGCTCCTACAATGAGCAGTTCTTC CASSSLSGGRGSYNEQFF
TRBJ2-2 many - TRBV15 TGTGCCACCAGCAGAGACGGATTGAACACCGGGGAGCTGTTTTTT CATSRDGLNTGELFF
TRBJ2-3 few TRBD1 TRBV7-2 TGTGCCAGCAGCTTATGGGCAGGGGGCCGAACAGATACGCAGTATTTT CASSLWAGGRTDTQYF
TRBJ1-1 few - TRBV5-1 TGCGCCAGCAGCTTGGTTGGCGTGAACACTGAAGCTTTCTTT CASSLVGVNTEAFF
TRBJ1-2 few - TRBV29-1 TGCAGCGATCGACAGCATGGCTATGGCTACACCTTC CSDRQHGYGYTF
TRBJ2-7 many - TRBV27 TGTGCCAGCAGCATTCATTTGGTAACGGCCTACGAGCAGTACTTC CASSIHLVTAYEQYF
TRBJ2-5 few - TRBV12-3/TRBV12-4 TGTGCCAGCAGTTTGAGATTCGGGGAGACCCAGTACTTC CASSLRFGETQYF
TRBJ1-5 - - TRBV19 TGTGCCAGTAGTATATGGTACGGTCAGGTCACCGGGGGGCCCCAGCATTTT CASSIWYGQVTGGPQHF
TRBJ2-7 few TRBD1 TRBV28 TGTGCCAGCAGTGCACCCGGGACAGGCGCCTACGAGCAGTACTTC CASSAPGTGAYEQYF
TRBJ1-1 - - TRBV20-1 TGCAGTGCCCAACCCCGGGGACCTGACACTGAAGCTTTCTTT CSAQPRGPDTEAFF
TRBJ2-2 few - TRBV20-1 TGCAGTGCTAGACCCCTGGCGAACCCCGGGGAGCTGTTTTTT CSARPLANPGELFF
TRBJ2-5 many TRBD1 TRBV12-3/TRBV12-4 TGTGCCAGCAGTCCTACAGGGGGCAAGAAGACCCAGTACTTC CASSPTGGKKTQYF
TRBJ1-5 - TRBD1 TRBV18 TGTGCCAGCTCACCCACGGACAGGGACCAGCCCCAGCATTTT CASSPTDRDQPQHF
TRBJ1-4 many - TRBV6-5 TGTGCCAGCAGTTACTCGGGGAGATCTGAAAAACTGTTTTTT CASSYSGRSEKLFF
TRBJ2-7 - - TRBV6-6 TGTGCCAGCACCAATCTTGCCGGGACCAGCGAGCAGTACTTC CASTNLAGTSEQYF
TRBJ1-5 few - TRBV2 TGTGCCAGCAGTGAAAGCCGGGGAAGCAATCAGCCCCAGCATTTT CASSESRGSNQPQHF
TRBJ1-1 few - TRBV18 TGTGCCAGCTCATCCACCCAGGTCCGGGTTACTGAAGCTTTCTTT CASSSTQVRVTEAFF
TRBJ1-1 - TRBD1 TRBV5-1 TGCGCCAGCAGCCCCCGACAGGGGGAGGAAACTGAAGCTTTCTTT CASSPRQGEETEAFF